A single sample gave rise to the 9 T cell receptor beta chains below, sequenced in a study of Graves' ophthalmopathy and Graves' hyperthyroidism. Transcripts of RNA were the source for amplifying TCR beta CDR3 regions. First-round RT-PCR with HTBI primers preceded a second-round multiplex PCR. One entry per CDR3 protein results from TCRdb running MiXCR on the multiplex PCR reads. The table includes about 400,000 distinct CDR3 sequences, approximately 16% detected once. The specimen sequenced was peripheral blood. The receptor source for this set is a woman aged 18-35 years with Graves' ophthalmopathy.

The table lists this clonotype with many counts. The chain joins TRBV28 to TRBJ1-5, with TRBD1 identical over 8 bases. In germline, CDR1 is MDHEN, CDR2 SYDVKM. V gave up 4 bases and J gave up 6 bases; unmatched junction bases: 8. The CDR3 has 15 amino acids. CDR3 in DNA: TGTGCCAGCAGTTCCCTACAGGGGGAATCTCAGCCCCAGCATTTT. This encodes CASSSLQGESQPQHF.

The sample holds many counts of this clonotype. V gene TRBV6-1 combines with J gene TRBJ1-3; D not resolved. Germline V gene sequence: CDR1 MNHNS, CDR2 SASEGT. V shed 8 bases and J shed 1 base, with 9 bases lying between them. The CDR3 is 13 residues long. CDR3 region: CASAVVSGNTIYF. In DNA, the CDR3 is TGTGCCAGCGCAGTGGTGTCTGGAAACACCATATATTTT.

This clonotype was detected many times. The chain links TRBV7-9 to TRBJ1-2; D possibly corresponds to TRBD1 (5 bases). V lost 10 bases to trimming and J lost 6 bases, with 15 bases between them. Germline CDR1 is SEHNR and CDR2 is FQNEAQ (reference sequence). The CDR3 length is 12 residues. This chain's CDR3 is CATLSGADGYTF. In DNA, the CDR3 is TGTGCCACCCTGTCCGGGGCTGATGGCTACACCTTC.

This chain joins TRBV28 and TRBJ2-4; 7 nucleotides line up with TRBD1. CDR1 and CDR2 (germline): MDHEN, SYDVKM. Germline trimming cut 8 bases from V and 8 bases from J; bases unmatched to any gene: 9. There are 13 residues in the CDR3. The CDR3 protein is CASGPPTGHIQYF. The CDR3 nucleotides read TGTGCCAGCGGCCCGCCGACAGGGCACATTCAGTACTTC.

This clonotype was seen ten or more times. The chain has TRBV18 and TRBJ1-3; 9 bases align to TRBD1. J lost 0 bases, V lost 7 bases, and 10 bases had no gene match. CDR1 is KGHSH, CDR2 LQKENI, per germline. This CDR3 spans 17 amino acids. The CDR3 here is CASFPGQGLPSGNTIYF. The DNA for the CDR3 is TGTGCCAGCTTTCCGGGACAGGGCCTTCCCTCTGGAAACACCATATATTTT. Filled out from reference TRBV18 and TRBJ1-3, the complete variable domain reads NAGVMQNPRHLVRRRGQEARLRCSPMKGHSHVYWYRQLPEEGLKFMVYLQKENIIDESGMPKERFSAEFPKEGPSILRIQQVVRGDSAAYFCASFPGQGLPSGNTIYFGEGSWLTVV.

This clonotype was counted ten times or more. This CDR3 reads CASSSGPEAFF. CDR3 in DNA: TGTGCCAGCAGTTCGGGGCCTGAAGCTTTCTTT. The genes are TRBV12-3 or TRBV12-4 and TRBJ1-1, with a possible D match to TRBD1 (5 bases). This CDR3 region has 11 residues. Trimming cost V 4 bases and J 6 bases, with 6 bases left between them.

In this sample, this clonotype turned up many times. The rearrangement joins TRBV20-1 to TRBJ1-1; D is unclear. This CDR3 comprises 14 residues. Deletions cut 0 bases from V and 0 bases from J, with 8 bases between. Germline V lookup: CDR1 DFQATT, CDR2 SNEGSKA (reference sequence). The CDR3 region has the DNA TGCAGTGCTAGAGAGATAACCATGAACACTGAAGCTTTCTTT. It encodes CSAREITMNTEAFF.

In this sample, this clonotype turned up many times. The V gene is TRBV30, the J gene TRBJ2-2, with 7 positions matching TRBD1. Germline V gene lookup returns CDR1 GTSNPN and CDR2 SVGIG (reference sequence). This CDR3 has 15 amino acids. V lost 2 bases to trimming and J lost 2 bases; unmatched junction nucleotides: 5. The CDR3, as DNA: TGTGCCTGGAGTAAGAGGGGGCTTAACACCGGGGAGCTGTTTTTT. This encodes CAWSKRGLNTGELFF. The full variable domain, with the rest looked up from reference TRBV30 and TRBJ2-2, is SQTIHQWPATLVQPVGSPLSLECTVEGTSNPNLYWYRQAAGRGLQLLFYSVGIGQISSEVPQNLSASRPQDRQFILSSKKLLLSDSGFYLCAWSKRGLNTGELFFGEGSRLTVL.

V gene TRBV6-2 or TRBV6-3 combines with J gene TRBJ2-7; a weak D match, TRBD2 (6 bases). V was shortened by 2 bases and J by 7 bases, with 24 bases between the two germline ends. The germline V gene encodes CDR1 MNHEY and CDR2 SVGEGT. The CDR3 runs to 17 residues. The CDR3 DNA reads as TGTGCCAGCAGTTACGGGACCCTGGGACTGCCTCTCGGGGAGCAGTACTTC. Its translation: CASSYGTLGLPLGEQYF.